The present T cell receptor beta chain was sequenced within a study of blood T cells in healthy people across ages (dated by TCRdb to the mid-2010s). Broadly, across the study: Template switching captured roughly one uniquely barcoded TCR beta cDNA molecule per two T cells in model experiments. Age-related changes in TCR beta repertoire diversity were measured in the study by deep sequencing normalized with unique cDNA molecular identifiers. Four age groups were formed from the donors: young (average roughly 15 years), middle-aged (more than 35), aged (about 68) and long-lived (less than 85). Using the same blood draw, the study looked at two additional independent replicas of 1 million unique cDNA reads for two donors, one aged 18 to 29 and the other aged 80 or older. Paper-wide results and their limitations: Observed TCR beta diversity per million T cells fell roughly linearly with age, and a significant reduction was already apparent by age roughly 40. The long-lived group showed more naive CD4+ T cells, fewer expanded clones and increased TCR diversity than the aged group, suggesting age selection. Since profiling was done on bulk unsorted PBMCs, naive and antigen-experienced compartments could not be conclusively compared. Because donor CMV infection status was unknown, age-related changes in expanded clonotypes were potentially confounded. Estimates of total diversity based on one million sequenced T cells were regarded as lower bounds and as underestimates. The percentage of naive T cells measured by flow cytometry correlated strongly with observed TCR beta diversity.

Via the germline V gene, CDR1 is LGHNA and CDR2 YNFKEQ. The CDR3, cysteine through phenylalanine, is 17 amino acids long. Only CDR3 DNA remains: 51 bases, in frame from the first base. The germline V and J ends show losses of 1 base and 3 bases respectively, and no gene match explains 6 bases of the junction. Receptors were amplified or captured by 5' RACE. Instrument used: Illumina HiSeq 2500. A second PCR of about 7 to 12 cycles was run with a J-beta primer mix and a sample-barcoded 5' primer. A unique molecular identifier was introduced onto each TCR beta cDNA molecule by a template-switch 5' adaptor carrying 12 random nucleotides. Each sample yielded at least 2.5 million CDR3-containing paired-end reads. The Mint cDNA synthesis kit, primed by a TRBC-specific oligonucleotide, was used to synthesize first-strand cDNA from all RNA. Following uracil-DNA glycosylase treatment, all cDNA underwent a first 18-cycle PCR with the universal primers M1SS and BC2_uni_R. The authors processed their data as follows. Each sample was normalized by randomly selecting 1 million high-quality reads, each carrying a distinct molecular identifier. Instead of being binned into consensus sequences, reads with shared molecular identifiers were discarded. CDR3 identification, clonotype clustering and error correction used MiTCR with a Q25 quality threshold and the strictest error-elimination algorithm. A nonparametric unseen species model using Euler transformation provided a lower-bound estimate of total TCR beta diversity. The public reads were reanalyzed by TCRdb: fastp trimming at Q25, MiXCR alignment, in-frame beta chains only. Under each unique CDR3 protein, matching rows form one entry showing the most common genes and DNA. The V and J calls and clone size come from TCRdb's table, not from the authors' own analysis. This sample gives fewer than 1,200,000 distinct CDR3 sequences in total; about 25% of them show up just once. The top ten clones comprise about 0.69% of the sample.

Systemically healthy Caucasian individuals from Russia, over 30 in total and aged roughly 6 to 95 years, were included as donors. About 9.1 milliliters of peripheral blood were collected from each donor into EDTA-treated Vacutainer tubes. Ficoll-Paque density-gradient centrifugation was used to isolate PBMCs, with at least 7 million per sample. Trizol reagent was used to extract total RNA from the PBMCs, yielding at least 6 micrograms per sample. The percentages of naive CD45RAhigh/CD27high T cells were determined by flow cytometry on a PBMC aliquot from every donor. The table lists this clonotype with a count of one. Its antigen specificity is not known. No clone much larger than this one lies a single base away; base qualities are absent. These same records also appear under a second study, on T cells of mothers and their children. The second study's authors report: Nine systemically healthy Caucasian individuals served as donors, namely three mothers together with their six children. cDNA synthesis used all of the extracted RNA, with approximately 1.4 ug of RNA in each 15 ul reaction. In the second PCR, the M1S primer added sample barcodes and 2-4 random nucleotides. Over 9.5 million TCR beta CDR3 reads were obtained for each mother, and millions of reads were obtained for each child. Thymic selection shapes the output of TCR recombination in a similar way in related and unrelated pairs, and inherited differences have a minor effect. Normalized repertoire overlap was always slightly but never significantly higher in related than unrelated mother-child pairs. No persistent microchimeric T cell clones were found, with a detection sensitivity of roughly 92 clones per million clonotypes. To look for features that set related mother-child pairs apart from unrelated individuals, the researchers ran deep NGS to compare the TCR beta repertoires of mothers and children. Mothers averaged roughly 36 +/- 4 years of age and children averaged approximately 11 +/- 4 years. After adapters were ligated using NEBNext reagents, the libraries underwent 100+100 nt paired-end sequencing on an Illumina HiSeq 2000. To avoid cross-contamination, the mother libraries and the child libraries were prepared a month apart and sequenced in separate runs. For each donor, somewhere between roughly 500,000 and 2,100,000 distinct TCR beta clonotypes were identified. Naive TCR beta clonotypes were estimated from low-frequency clonotypes matched to each donor's FACS-determined naive share, without sorting.

The TCR originated in a girl aged 2-10 years in good health. The chain is assembled from TRBV4-2 and TRBJ2-3, with TRBD1 matching 11 junction bases. Sample: blood. The sequence in DNA is TGTGCCAGCAGCCAAGTCGGACAGGGGGCAGGAACAGATACGCAGTATTTT. This is translated as CASSQVGQGAGTDTQYF.